These 16 T cell receptor beta chains originate from one sample sequenced in a study of vaccination effects on CD4 cells after COVID-19. Their antigens are not known. The method was immunoSEQ multiplex PCR; TCRdb's version includes in-frame clones alone and lacks a portion of them. The data show under 55,000 clones, roughly two thirds seen once. Before sequencing took place, the ViraFEST assay used viral peptide pools to expand antigen-specific CD4+ T cells. Culture proceeded for 9 to 11 days, and CD4+ T cells were then isolated. This person caught SARS-CoV-2 sometime from March to December 2020, and PCR testing confirmed the infection. This specimen consisted of CD4+ T cells from PBMCs cultured with a peptide pool, obtained before COVID-19 vaccination. Receptors originate from a human donor who had a prior SARS-CoV-2 infection.

The chain has TRBV18 and TRBJ1-1, with 9 nucleotides matching TRBD1. The CDR3 runs 15 residues. Trimming at V came to 5 bases and at J to 0 bases, leaving 4 bases not matched to a gene. Germline V gives CDR1 KGHSH, CDR2 LQKENI. CDR3 region: CASSSWTGVNTEAFF. CDR3 bases: TGTGCCAGCTCATCGTGGACAGGGGTGAACACTGAAGCTTTCTTT.

V and J are TRBV28 and TRBJ1-2; the D is unclear. The CDR3 runs 12 residues. Trimming took 7 bases from V and 4 from J, leaving 10 bases between them. In germline, CDR1 is MDHEN, CDR2 SYDVKM. In DNA, the CDR3 is TGTGCCAGCACCGGACGGACCTATGGCTACACCTTC. It specifies CASTGRTYGYTF.

The chain links TRBV5-8 to TRBJ2-7; TRBD2 matches 10 bases. The V segment lost 0 bases and the J segment 4 bases; nucleotides outside the gene matches: 4. Germline loops: CDR1 SGHTS, CDR2 YDEGEE. CDR3 length equals 15 residues. DNA for the CDR3: TGTGCCAGCAGCTTGGGTCTAGCGGGGGTTTACGAGCAGTACTTC. Protein sequence: CASSLGLAGVYEQYF.

The rearrangement uses TRBV12-3 or TRBV12-4 and TRBJ2-2; no definite D call. V was shortened by 4 bases and J by 7 bases, with 7 bases between the two germline ends. The CDR3 is 12 residues long. The CDR3 protein is CASSYSVGELFF. CDR3 coding DNA: TGTGCCAGCAGTTACTCCGTCGGGGAGCTGTTTTTT.

This clone was observed once. V and J are TRBV24-1 and TRBJ1-1; 10 nucleotides align to TRBD1. The V and J ends lost 6 bases and 6 bases, in that order; junction bases with no gene match: 27. Looked up from germline, CDR1 is KGHDR and CDR2 is SFDVKD. This CDR3 is built from 21 residues. The CDR3 region is CATSIRTPGQGTLPMGAEAFF. As DNA, the CDR3 is TGTGCCACCAGTATAAGAACTCCGGGACAGGGGACACTGCCCATGGGCGCTGAAGCTTTCTTT.

The V gene is TRBV7-2, the J gene TRBJ1-1; 7 bases align to TRBD1. CDR3 length: 13 amino acids. The ends lost 4 bases at V and 4 bases at J; junction bases unmatched: 3. Per the germline V gene, CDR1 is SGHTA and CDR2 is FQGNSA. CDR3 nucleotides: TGTGCCAGCAGCTGGGACAGAGGCACTGAAGCTTTCTTT. It specifies CASSWDRGTEAFF.

The chain has TRBV2 and TRBJ2-3, with 7 bases that match TRBD1. CDR1 and CDR2 from the germline V gene are SNHLY and FYNNEI. The CDR3 has 14 residues. Trimming took 3 bases from V and 1 from J; bases not matched to a gene: 1. In nucleotides, the CDR3 is TGTGCCAGCAGTGACCAGGGGGGCACAGATACGCAGTATTTT. Encoded protein: CASSDQGGTDTQYF.

This clone was seen more than once but under ten times. The V gene is TRBV7-3, the J gene TRBJ2-3, with 7 nucleotides matching TRBD2. The germline V gene encodes CDR1 SGHTA and CDR2 FQGTGA. J lost 2 bases, V lost 2 bases, and 4 bases had no gene match. The CDR3 loop spans 15 amino acids. The CDR3 nucleotides read TGTGCCAGCAGCTTATGGGGGGGGACCACAGATACGCAGTATTTT. It specifies CASSLWGGTTDTQYF. Drawing the rest from reference TRBV7-3 and TRBJ2-3, the complete variable domain is GAGVSQTPSNKVTEKGKYVELRCDPISGHTALYWYRQSLGQGPEFLIYFQGTGAADDSGLPNDRFFAVRPEGSVSTLKIQRTERGDSAVYLCASSLWGGTTDTQYFGPGTRLTVL.

The gene calls are TRBV4-2 and TRBJ2-6; TRBD2 matches 10 bases. This CDR3 contains 18 residues. V lost 5 bases, J lost 0 bases, and 7 bases stayed unmatched. Germline CDR1 reads LGHNA; CDR2 reads YNFKEQ. The CDR3 here is CASSVRGLAVSGANVLTF. CDR3 nucleotides: TGTGCCAGCAGCGTCCGAGGACTAGCGGTCTCTGGGGCCAACGTCCTGACTTTC.

The gene calls are TRBV6-5 and TRBJ1-1; TRBD1 matches 9 bases. Germline V gene lookup returns CDR1 MNHEY and CDR2 SVGAGI. The CDR3 sequence is 13 residues long. Trimming at V came to 4 bases and at J to 10 bases, leaving 7 bases not matched to a gene. CDR3 protein: CASSSGTGSGAFF. CDR3 DNA sequence: TGTGCCAGCAGTTCTGGGACAGGGAGTGGAGCTTTCTTT.

The genes are TRBV5-1 and TRBJ2-2; 9 positions match TRBD1. V was pared by 6 bases and J by 5 bases, with 11 bases of the junction left unmatched. The germline V gene has CDR1 SGHRS and CDR2 YFSETQ. The CDR3 runs to 16 residues. The CDR3 loop reads CASKTGGVRGTGELFF. In DNA, the CDR3 is TGCGCCAGCAAAACAGGGGGCGTTCGGGGGACCGGGGAGCTGTTTTTT.

The V and J genes are TRBV9 and TRBJ2-7, with a possible D match to TRBD1 (6 bases). V lost 4 bases to trimming and J lost 6 bases, with 17 bases between them. The CDR3 covers 14 residues. The germline V gene encodes CDR1 SGDLS and CDR2 YYNGEE. The CDR3 sequence is CASSPVGDIGEQYF. The CDR3, as DNA: TGTGCCAGCAGCCCCGTGGGGGACATCGGCGAGCAGTACTTC.

The table lists this clone with a few counts. This rearrangement joins TRBV30 to TRBJ1-5; D is unclear. With 0 bases removed from V and 6 bases from J, the gap between germline ends came to 18 bases. The CDR3 spans 16 residues. The germline V gene has CDR1 GTSNPN and CDR2 SVGIG (reference sequence). The CDR3, as DNA: TGTGCCTGGAGTGTGTACGGAGCCTCCATAGGTCAGCCCCAGCATTTT. This encodes CAWSVYGASIGQPQHF.

The chain is built from TRBV21-1 and TRBJ2-3; TRBD1 was called by the table and not checked on the DNA. TRBV21-1 is a recognized pseudogene. The CDR3 totals 17 residues. CDR3 nucleotides: TGTGCCAGCAGCAAAGGGACAGCCCATAACAGCACAGATACGCAGTATTTT. Translation gives CASSKGTAHNSTDTQYF.

The gene calls are TRBV4-2 and TRBJ2-1; D is unresolved. Deletions cut 0 bases from V and 8 bases from J, with 8 bases between. The CDR3 spans 13 residues. From germline, CDR1 is LGHNA and CDR2 YNFKEQ. CDR3 region: CASSQESWDEQFF. CDR3 in DNA: TGTGCCAGCAGCCAAGAGAGCTGGGATGAGCAGTTCTTC.

V gene TRBV11-2 combines with J gene TRBJ2-5, with TRBD2 identical over 11 bases. This CDR3 spans 16 amino acids. J lost 11 bases, V lost 0 bases, and 11 bases had no gene match. CDR1 SGHAT and CDR2 FQNNGV come from the germline V gene. The CDR3 loop is CASSLDLSSGGTPQYF. For the CDR3, the DNA is TGTGCCAGCAGCTTAGACTTATCTAGCGGGGGGACCCCTCAGTACTTC. The full variable domain, completed using reference TRBV11-2 and TRBJ2-5, is EAGVAQSPRYKIIEKRQSVAFWCNPISGHATLYWYQQILGQGPKLLIQFQNNGVVDDSQLPKDRFSAERLKGVDSTLKIQPAKLEDSAVYLCASSLDLSSGGTPQYFGPGTRLLVL.